Listed below are T cell receptor beta chains from one sample, sequenced in a study of response to subunit inactivated influenza vaccine. One entry per CDR3 protein results from TCRdb running MiXCR on the RT-PCR reads. Among 290,000 or so distinct CDR3 sequences listed, roughly 22% were seen once. The sequencing here drew on PBMCs from blood, taken 21 months after vaccination. The receptors derive from a man in his fifties or sixties who received an inactivated influenza vaccine. Both conserved end residues are part of each CDR3. A D gene is named only where the DNA matches it firmly. Expanded clones get a size class; other rows say once, few or many, or leave the size out.

V: TRBV20-1; D: TRBD1; size: many; J: TRBJ1-5; DNA: TGCAGTGCTAGTCCGGGACAGGGTCAAGGTCAGCCCCAGCATTTT; CDR3: CSASPGQGQGQPQHF
V: TRBV6-5; D: TRBD2; size: many; J: TRBJ2-1; DNA: TGTGCCAGCAGTTACTGGCGGGGGGCGAGATACAATGAGCAGTTCTTC; CDR3: CASSYWRGARYNEQFF
V: TRBV20-1; D: NA; size: many; J: TRBJ1-1; DNA: TGCAGTGCTGAATGGGGGAATATGAACACTGAAGCTTTCTTT; CDR3: CSAEWGNMNTEAFF
V: TRBV10-3; D: NA; size: few; J: TRBJ1-4; DNA: TGTGCCATCAGTGCTTCTTCTAGCGGCTTGGGCGGGAATGAAAAACTGTTTTTT; CDR3: CAISASSSGLGGNEKLFF
V: TRBV28; D: NA; size: few; J: TRBJ2-7; DNA: TGTGCCAGCACATCAGACTCCTACGAGCAGTACTTC; CDR3: CASTSDSYEQYF
V: TRBV19; D: TRBD2; size: NA; J: TRBJ2-2; DNA: TGTGCCAGTAGTATCGACCGGACTAGCGGATCCAGAACCGGGGAGCTGTTTTTT; CDR3: CASSIDRTSGSRTGELFF
V: TRBV30; D: TRBD1; size: NA; J: TRBJ2-7; DNA: TGTGCCTGGAGTAAGAACAGGGGGCAATACGAGCAGTACTTC; CDR3: CAWSKNRGQYEQYF
V: TRBV28; D: TRBD1; size: NA; J: TRBJ2-7; DNA: TGTGCCAGCAGTGCAACCTTAGGGATTAATCCGGGACAGGGTATCTACGAGCAGTACTTC; CDR3: CASSATLGINPGQGIYEQYF
V: TRBV7-9; D: NA; size: many; J: TRBJ1-3; DNA: TGTGCCAGCAGCTTACCAGGGTACTCTGGAAACACCATATATTTT; CDR3: CASSLPGYSGNTIYF
V: TRBV12-3/TRBV12-4; D: TRBD2; size: few; J: TRBJ2-1; DNA: TGTGCCAGCAGCCCAACTAGCGGGGCAAACAATGAGCAGTTCTTC; CDR3: CASSPTSGANNEQFF
V: TRBV6-1; D: NA; size: few; J: TRBJ1-1; DNA: TGTGCCAGCACCAAACCCGCCGGGAGTGAAGCTTTCTTT; CDR3: CASTKPAGSEAFF
V: TRBV12-3/TRBV12-4; D: NA; size: NA; J: TRBJ2-5; DNA: TGTGCCAGCAGTCCATGGGACGGACAAGAGACCCAGTACTTC; CDR3: CASSPWDGQETQYF
V: TRBV6-1; D: NA; size: NA; J: TRBJ1-1; DNA: TGTGCCAGCACCCAACCCGGCGGGAACACTGAAGCTTTCTTT; CDR3: CASTQPGGNTEAFF
V: TRBV7-3; D: NA; size: few; J: TRBJ2-1; DNA: TGTGCCAGCAGCACCGGACCAAGCTCCTACAATGAGCAGTTCTTC; CDR3: CASSTGPSSYNEQFF
V: TRBV11-1; D: TRBD2; size: NA; J: TRBJ2-1; DNA: TGTGCCAGCAGCCAACTAGCGGGAACCTACAATGAGCAGTTCTTC; CDR3: CASSQLAGTYNEQFF
V: TRBV2; D: TRBD1; size: many; J: TRBJ1-4; DNA: TGTGCCAGCAGTGGGGACAGAGTTAATGAAAAACTGTTTTTT; CDR3: CASSGDRVNEKLFF
V: TRBV10-3; D: NA; size: few; J: TRBJ1-1; DNA: TGTGCCATCAGTGACCCCGGAATGAACACTGAAGCTTTCTTT; CDR3: CAISDPGMNTEAFF
V: TRBV12-3/TRBV12-4; D: NA; size: few; J: TRBJ1-1; DNA: TGTGCCAGCAGTTTCCGGGGTACCGAACGAAACACTGAAGCTTTCTTT; CDR3: CASSFRGTERNTEAFF
V: TRBV12-3/TRBV12-4; D: TRBD1; size: few; J: TRBJ1-1; DNA: TGTGCCAGCAGCCAACCGGGACAGGGGAGGACTGAAGCTTTCTTT; CDR3: CASSQPGQGRTEAFF
V: TRBV3-1; D: TRBD2; size: NA; J: TRBJ2-1; DNA: TGTGCCAGCAGCCACACCTTTCAACCGGGACTAGCGGGCGGCAATGAGCAGTTCTTC; CDR3: CASSHTFQPGLAGGNEQFF
V: TRBV19; D: TRBD1; size: NA; J: TRBJ2-1; DNA: TGTGCCAGTAGCATCGCCGGGACAGGGTCTGGCAATGAGCAGTTCTTC; CDR3: CASSIAGTGSGNEQFF
V: TRBV6-2/TRBV6-3; D: NA; size: few; J: TRBJ1-1; DNA: TGTGCCAGCAGTTACGATTATCTAAGGTCCGAGAACACTGAAGCTTTCTTT; CDR3: CASSYDYLRSENTEAFF
V: TRBV19; D: NA; size: NA; J: TRBJ2-7; DNA: TGTGCCAGTAGAATCCCCTGGACCTACGAGCAGTACTTC; CDR3: CASRIPWTYEQYF
V: TRBV20-1; D: TRBD1; size: NA; J: TRBJ1-6; DNA: TGCAGTGCTAGAGATATGGGACAGGGGAATTCACCCCTCCACTTT; CDR3: CSARDMGQGNSPLHF
V: TRBV5-1; D: NA; size: many; J: TRBJ1-4; DNA: TGCGCCAGCAGCCCCGAGTCCAGGGGAGGAGAAAAACTGTTTTTT; CDR3: CASSPESRGGEKLFF
V: TRBV6-5; D: NA; size: NA; J: TRBJ1-6; DNA: TGTGCCAGCAGTTACTCCAGAGGGGGACCGGAGAGATATAATTCACCCCTCCACTTT; CDR3: CASSYSRGGPERYNSPLHF
V: TRBV2; D: NA; size: NA; J: TRBJ2-2; DNA: TGTGCCAGCAGTGAATGGCAGTATGGGGTGAACACCGGGGAGCTGTTTTTT; CDR3: CASSEWQYGVNTGELFF
V: TRBV6-5; D: NA; size: few; J: TRBJ1-6; DNA: TGTGCCAGCAGCTACCTAATCGGTCAGGGGATGTTTACACCCCTCCACTTT; CDR3: CASSYLIGQGMFTPLHF
V: TRBV6-1; D: NA; size: NA; J: TRBJ1-2; DNA: TGTGCCAGCAGTGCTGGGGGTGCGAGCTATGGCTACACCTTC; CDR3: CASSAGGASYGYTF
V: TRBV14; D: TRBD1; size: NA; J: TRBJ2-7; DNA: TGTGCCAGCAGCCTCGGGACAGGGGAGCAGTACTTC; CDR3: CASSLGTGEQYF
V: TRBV29-1; D: TRBD1; size: few; J: TRBJ1-2; DNA: TGCAGCGCCGGACAGGGTCTTGATGGCTACACCTTC; CDR3: CSAGQGLDGYTF
V: TRBV7-9; D: NA; size: few; J: TRBJ2-5; DNA: TGTGCCAGCAGCTCTACGGGACTCCTCCAAGAGACCCAGTACTTC; CDR3: CASSSTGLLQETQYF
V: TRBV4-2; D: TRBD2; size: few; J: TRBJ2-1; DNA: TGTGCCAGCAGCCCAAGGCATGGGACTAGCATGGATGAGCAGTTCTTC; CDR3: CASSPRHGTSMDEQFF
V: TRBV14; D: NA; size: few; J: TRBJ1-4; DNA: TGTGCCAGCAGCCAGCGTACGACTAATGAAAAACTGTTTTTT; CDR3: CASSQRTTNEKLFF
V: TRBV6-5; D: NA; size: few; J: TRBJ1-4; DNA: TGTGCCAGCAGTTACGGGGGAGGGGGTAATGAAAAACTGTTTTTT; CDR3: CASSYGGGGNEKLFF